These 22 T cell receptor beta chains were sequenced from one sample in a study of regulatory T cells in long-lasting Graves disease. The time point is: newly diagnosed GD, antithyroid drugs for less than 3 months. PBMC-derived RNA was used for the TCR library. Libraries of TCR beta came from iRepertoire HTBI primers plus Arm-PCR of CDR3 regions. TCRdb called the multiplex PCR reads again in MiXCR, with one record for every CDR3 protein. The sample carries around 330,000 distinct CDR3 sequences, 18% recorded once. Specimen: peripheral blood mononuclear cells (PBMCs), collected at new diagnosis, from a patient treated with antithyroid drugs. The receptors here all came from a female donor with Graves disease.

This clonotype was observed many times. The chain carries TRBV24-1 and TRBJ2-7, with 7 bases lining up with TRBD1. The CDR3 consists of 12 residues. With 9 bases clipped from V and 5 bases from J, the junction kept 6 bases outside the gene matches. Germline assignment: CDR1 KGHDR and CDR2 SFDVKD. The CDR3 is CATADRAHEQYF. For the CDR3, the DNA is TGTGCCACCGCCGACAGGGCCCACGAGCAGTACTTC.

Notes on this clonotype: A much larger clone is a single base away; this may be a read error. The chain's CDR3 is CSARGLAGDINEQFF. In DNA, the CDR3 is TGCAGTGCTAGAGGACTAGCGGGAGATATCAACGAGCAGTTCTTC. V is TRBV20-1 and J is TRBJ2-1; 12 positions agree with TRBD2. CDR1 and CDR2 from the germline V gene are DFQATT and SNEGSKA (reference sequence). With V trimmed by 1 base and J by 10 bases, 8 bases remained unmatched. The CDR3 is 15 residues long.

In this sample, this clonotype turned up many times. This chain uses TRBV27 with TRBJ1-6, with a tentative D call TRBD1 (6 bases). Germline V CDR1 and CDR2: MNHEY, SMNVEV (reference sequence). The germline V and J ends were trimmed by 7 bases and 7 bases, with 20 bases remaining between them. The CDR3 consists of 16 residues. CDR3 sequence reads: CASTMGWGLLNSPLHF. The CDR3 coding sequence is TGTGCCAGCACCATGGGATGGGGGCTTTTAAATTCACCCCTCCACTTT.

The chain is built from TRBV2 and TRBJ2-3; perhaps TRBD2 as D (5 bases). CDR3 length: 15 amino acids. Trimming cost V 6 bases and J 1 base, with 14 bases left between them. Per germline, CDR1 SNHLY and CDR2 FYNNEI. Here the CDR3 DNA reads TGTGCCAGCAGACCGGGAAAGCTTGGCACAGATACGCAGTATTTT. Protein sequence: CASRPGKLGTDTQYF. Looking up the rest from reference TRBV2 and TRBJ2-3 gives the full variable domain: EPEVTQTPSHQVTQMGQEVILRCVPISNHLYFYWYRQILGQKVEFLVSFYNNEISEKSEIFDDQFSVERPDGSNFTLKIRSTKLEDSAMYFCASRPGKLGTDTQYFGPGTRLTVL.

This clonotype was observed a few times. V usage is TRBV12-3 or TRBV12-4 and J usage is TRBJ2-1, with D uncertain. The ends were cut back, 5 bases at V and 7 bases at J, with 12 bases in the middle. The CDR3 consists of 13 residues. For the CDR3, the DNA is TGTGCCAGCAGTCTACAAGAGAAGAATGAGCAGTTCTTC. Residues: CASSLQEKNEQFF.

At least ten counts were recorded for this clonotype. This chain uses TRBV19 with TRBJ2-1, with D unclear. Germline V CDR1 and CDR2: LNHDA, SQIVND (reference sequence). V lost 0 bases and J 6 bases, leaving 21 bases between the germline ends. The CDR3 runs to 18 residues. The CDR3: CASSIDGPRETTRNEQFF. CDR3 in DNA: TGTGCCAGTAGTATAGACGGCCCTAGGGAAACTACCCGCAATGAGCAGTTCTTC.

This clonotype was observed at least ten times. J is TRBJ2-1 and V is TRBV14; 11 bases line up with TRBD2. J was trimmed by 3 bases and V by 3 bases; bases with no gene match: 1. Germline V gene data show CDR1 as SGHDN and CDR2 as FVKESK. This CDR3 is built from 15 residues. The CDR3 sequence is CASSQGLADYNEQFF. The CDR3 DNA reads TGTGCCAGCAGCCAGGGACTAGCGGACTACAATGAGCAGTTCTTC.

This clonotype was observed many times. This rearrangement joins TRBV7-9 to TRBJ2-7, with TRBD2 as a possible D gene (6 bases). CDR1 and CDR2 (germline): SEHNR, FQNEAQ (reference sequence). The germline V and J ends were trimmed by 1 base and 6 bases, with 13 bases remaining between them. The CDR3 runs 14 residues. The CDR3 is CASSLVEGPSEQYF. The CDR3 region has the DNA TGTGCCAGCAGCTTAGTGGAGGGTCCCTCCGAGCAGTACTTC.

This clonotype was observed many times. This CDR3 is CASEGSADTQYF. The CDR3 DNA reads as TGTGCCAGTGAGGGGAGCGCAGATACGCAGTATTTT. This chain links TRBV19 with TRBJ2-3; D may correspond to TRBD1 or TRBD2 (5 bases each). The CDR3 spans 12 residues. Trimming pared 8 bases from V and 4 bases from J, leaving 10 bases between. Germline CDR1 is LNHDA and CDR2 is SQIVND (reference sequence).

V usage is TRBV3-1 and J usage is TRBJ2-7, with D unclear. V dropped 3 bases and J dropped 3 bases, with 9 bases sitting between them. This CDR3 contains 13 residues. CDR1 is LGHDT, CDR2 YNNKEL, per germline (reference sequence). The CDR3: CASSQPDGYEQYF. The CDR3 DNA is TGTGCCAGCAGCCAGCCTGACGGCTACGAGCAGTACTTC.

Ten or more counts support this clonotype. CDR3 region: CASSGRAGGYTF. The CDR3 coding sequence is TGTGCCAGCAGTGGAAGAGCGGGTGGCTACACCTTC. This chain links TRBV27 with TRBJ1-2; no reliable D call. The CDR3 is made up of 12 amino acids. V gave up 5 bases and J gave up 7 bases, with 11 bases separating them. In germline, CDR1 is MNHEY, CDR2 SMNVEV (reference sequence).

The sample holds many counts of this clonotype. V usage is TRBV6-4 and J usage is TRBJ1-1; D is unresolved. This CDR3 comprises 11 residues. The V gene's germline CDR1 is MRHNA and CDR2 SNTAGT. V dropped 8 bases and J dropped 6 bases, with 10 bases sitting between them. CDR3 sequence: CASRFGPEAFF. Here the CDR3 DNA reads TGTGCCAGCCGCTTCGGACCTGAAGCTTTCTTT.

At least ten counts were recorded for this clonotype. The chain links TRBV20-1 to TRBJ1-5, with D unresolved. Trimming took 4 bases from V and 1 from J, leaving 8 bases between them. Germline CDR1 and CDR2: DFQATT and SNEGSKA (reference sequence). The CDR3 spans 13 residues. The CDR3 reads CSATGGSNQPQHF. The CDR3 coding sequence is TGCAGTGCTACCGGAGGGAGCAATCAGCCCCAGCATTTT.

This clonotype came up many times. The V gene is TRBV5-4, the J gene TRBJ2-3; possibly TRBD2 for D (5 bases). This CDR3 region has 15 residues. Per the germline V gene, CDR1 is SGHNT and CDR2 is YYREEE (reference sequence). The V and J ends lost 3 bases and 0 bases respectively, with 11 bases between them. The CDR3 protein is CASSYPDWSTDTQYF. The CDR3 coding sequence is TGTGCCAGCAGCTACCCGGACTGGAGCACAGATACGCAGTATTTT.

This clonotype was detected a few times. The CDR3 spells CASSRTSGSGAGELFF. CDR3 bases: TGTGCCAGCAGTCGGACTAGCGGGAGTGGGGCCGGGGAGCTGTTTTTT. V usage is TRBV14 and J usage is TRBJ2-2, with 13 bases that match TRBD2. Unmatched junction bases numbered 7, after V lost 6 bases and J lost 6 bases. Per the germline V gene, CDR1 is SGHDN and CDR2 is FVKESK. There are 16 residues in the CDR3. Combining the CDR3 with reference TRBV14 and TRBJ2-2 gives the whole variable domain EAGVTQFPSHSVIEKGQTVTLRCDPISGHDNLYWYRRVMGKEIKFLLHFVKESKQDESGMPNNRFLAERTGGTYSTLKVQPAELEDSGVYFCASSRTSGSGAGELFFGEGSRLTVL.

V is TRBV6-1 and J is TRBJ2-2; D is perhaps TRBD1 (5 bases). The CDR3 is 13 residues long. V gave up 6 bases and J gave up 6 bases, with 11 bases separating them. Germline V gene lookup returns CDR1 MNHNS and CDR2 SASEGT. In DNA form, the CDR3 reads TGTGCCAGCAGGCAACAGGTTCCCGGGGAGCTGTTTTTT. This gives the protein CASRQQVPGELFF.

This clonotype was picked up a small number of times. The chain is built from TRBV28 and TRBJ1-5; D possibly corresponds to TRBD1 (6 bases). CDR3 length: 16 residues. V lost 6 bases to trimming and J lost 7 bases, with 22 bases between them. Germline V lookup: CDR1 MDHEN, CDR2 SYDVKM. CDR3 protein: CASSLFRGGEGQPQHF. The CDR3 DNA reads as TGTGCCAGCAGCTTGTTTCGGGGGGGCGAAGGGCAGCCCCAGCATTTT.

The gene calls are TRBV11-3 and TRBJ2-1; TRBD1 agrees at 7 bases. Unmatched junction bases numbered 9, after V lost 6 bases and J lost 7 bases. Germline lookup yields CDR1 SGHNT and CDR2 YENEEA. The CDR3 length is 14 residues. CDR3 sequence reads: CASRKTGRENEQFF. The DNA for the CDR3 is TGTGCCAGCAGGAAGACAGGGAGAGAGAATGAGCAGTTCTTC. The full variable domain, its missing parts supplied by reference TRBV11-3 and TRBJ2-1, is EAGVVQSPRYKIIEKKQPVAFWCNPISGHNTLYWYLQNLGQGPELLIRYENEEAVDDSQLPKDRFSAERLKGVDSTLKIQPAELGDSAVYLCASRKTGRENEQFFGPGTRLTVL.

In this sample, this clonotype turned up a few times. This CDR3 is CSVGDSREYF. The CDR3 bases are TGCAGCGTTGGGGACAGCAGAGAGTACTTC. V and J are TRBV29-1 and TRBJ2-7; TRBD1 aligns across 7 bases. Germline CDR1 reads SQVTM; CDR2 reads ANQGSEA. V lost 4 bases and J lost 11; bases outside the gene matches: 5. The CDR3 runs to 10 residues.

As regards this clonotype: This likely came from a read error, as a far larger clone is one base away. J is TRBJ2-5 and V is TRBV12-3 or TRBV12-4; TRBD1 or TRBD2 may be the D gene (6 bases each). The DNA end is a closer match to TRBJ2-1, so the J assignment may be wrong. This CDR3 is 14 amino acids long. This CDR3 is CASSFGGLGYEQFF. The CDR3 DNA is TGTGCCAGCAGTTTTGGGGGGCTGGGGTACGAGCAGTTCTTC.

This clonotype was seen at least ten times. The CDR3: CASSQQGGSYEQYF. CDR3 coding DNA: TGTGCCAGCAGCCAACAGGGGGGCTCCTACGAGCAGTACTTC. This rearrangement joins TRBV3-1 to TRBJ2-7; tentative D call: TRBD1 (7 bases). Trimming cost V 2 bases and J 0 bases, with 8 bases left between them. The CDR3 length is 14 residues. Germline lookup yields CDR1 LGHDT and CDR2 YNNKEL (reference sequence).

V is TRBV6-1 and J is TRBJ1-6; tentatively, D is TRBD1 (6 bases). The CDR3 runs 13 residues. Trimming left V 7 bases short and J 6 bases short, with 10 bases between. The germline V gene has CDR1 MNHNS and CDR2 SASEGT. CDR3 residues: CASTQGPNSPLHF. CDR3 DNA: TGTGCCAGCACCCAGGGGCCTAATTCACCCCTCCACTTT.